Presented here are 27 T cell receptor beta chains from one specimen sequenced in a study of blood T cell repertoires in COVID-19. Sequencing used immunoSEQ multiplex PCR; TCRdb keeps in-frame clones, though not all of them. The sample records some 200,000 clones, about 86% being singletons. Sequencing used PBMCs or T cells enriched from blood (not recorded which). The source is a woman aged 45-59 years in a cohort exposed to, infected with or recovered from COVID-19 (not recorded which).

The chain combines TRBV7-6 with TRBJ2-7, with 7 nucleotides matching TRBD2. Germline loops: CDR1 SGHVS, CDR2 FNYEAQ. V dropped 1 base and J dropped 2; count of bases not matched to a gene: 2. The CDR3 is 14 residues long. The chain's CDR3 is CASSLGGGTYEQYF. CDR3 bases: TGTGCCAGCAGCTTAGGGGGAGGGACCTACGAGCAGTACTTC.

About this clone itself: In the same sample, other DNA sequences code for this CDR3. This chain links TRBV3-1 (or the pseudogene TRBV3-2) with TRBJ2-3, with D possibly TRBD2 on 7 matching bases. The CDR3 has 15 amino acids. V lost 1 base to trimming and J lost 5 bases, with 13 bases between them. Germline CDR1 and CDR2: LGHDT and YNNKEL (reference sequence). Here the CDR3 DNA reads TGTGCCAGCAGCCAAGTTGGGGGGGCCAGAGATACGCAGTATTTT. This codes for CASSQVGGARDTQYF.

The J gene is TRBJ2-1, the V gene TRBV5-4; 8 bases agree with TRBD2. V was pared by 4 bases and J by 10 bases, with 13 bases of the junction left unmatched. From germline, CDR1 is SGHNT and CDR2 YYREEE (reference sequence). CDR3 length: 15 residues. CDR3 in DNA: TGTGCCAGCAGCAAAACCTCGGGGGGGCCGAACGAGCAGTTCTTC. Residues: CASSKTSGGPNEQFF. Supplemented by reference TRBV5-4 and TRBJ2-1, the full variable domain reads ETGVTQSPTHLIKTRGQQVTLRCSSQSGHNTVSWYQQALGQGPQFIFQYYREEENGRGNFPPRFSGLQFPNYSSELNVNALELDDSALYLCASSKTSGGPNEQFFGPGTRLTVL.

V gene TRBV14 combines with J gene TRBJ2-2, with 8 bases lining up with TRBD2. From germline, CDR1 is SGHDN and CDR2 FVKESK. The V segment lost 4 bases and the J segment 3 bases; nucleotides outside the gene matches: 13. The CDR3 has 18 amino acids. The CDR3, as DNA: TGTGCCAGCAGCCCCCGGGGCGGGGGGCCCCGTTACACCGGGGAGCTGTTTTTT. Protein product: CASSPRGGGPRYTGELFF. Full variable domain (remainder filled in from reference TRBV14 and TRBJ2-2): EAGVTQFPSHSVIEKGQTVTLRCDPISGHDNLYWYRRVMGKEIKFLLHFVKESKQDESGMPNNRFLAERTGGTYSTLKVQPAELEDSGVYFCASSPRGGGPRYTGELFFGEGSRLTVL.

CDR3 region: CASSPETSYGYTF. The CDR3 nucleotides are TGTGCCAGCTCACCAGAGACATCCTATGGCTACACCTTC. This chain connects TRBV18 to TRBJ1-2; D gene uncertain. V lost 2 bases, J lost 4 bases, and 8 bases lay in between. This CDR3 region has 13 residues. Germline values: CDR1 KGHSH, CDR2 LQKENI.

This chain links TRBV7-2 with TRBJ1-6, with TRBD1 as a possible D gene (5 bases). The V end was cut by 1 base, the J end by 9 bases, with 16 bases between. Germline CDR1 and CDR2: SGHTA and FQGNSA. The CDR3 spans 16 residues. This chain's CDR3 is CASSLGGASFSSPLHF. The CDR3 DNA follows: TGTGCCAGCAGCTTAGGGGGCGCCTCTTTTAGTTCACCCCTCCACTTT.

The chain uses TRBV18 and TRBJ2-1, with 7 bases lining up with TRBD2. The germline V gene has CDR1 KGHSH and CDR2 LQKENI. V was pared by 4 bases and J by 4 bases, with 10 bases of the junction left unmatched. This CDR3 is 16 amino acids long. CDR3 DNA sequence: TGTGCCAGCTCACAAGAGAGCGGGGCATTTTACAATGAGCAGTTCTTC. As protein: CASSQESGAFYNEQFF. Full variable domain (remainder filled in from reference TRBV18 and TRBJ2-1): NAGVMQNPRHLVRRRGQEARLRCSPMKGHSHVYWYRQLPEEGLKFMVYLQKENIIDESGMPKERFSAEFPKEGPSILRIQQVVRGDSAAYFCASSQESGAFYNEQFFGPGTRLTVL.

The CDR3 nucleotides are TGTGCCAGCAATCTCCGCCGGAGGGACGAGCAGTACTTC. This encodes CASNLRRRDEQYF. V gene TRBV6-5 combines with J gene TRBJ2-7; TRBD2 is a possible D gene (6 bases). V dropped 7 bases and J dropped 5 bases, with 15 bases sitting between them. Germline CDR1 MNHEY, CDR2 SVGAGI. The CDR3 is 13 residues long.

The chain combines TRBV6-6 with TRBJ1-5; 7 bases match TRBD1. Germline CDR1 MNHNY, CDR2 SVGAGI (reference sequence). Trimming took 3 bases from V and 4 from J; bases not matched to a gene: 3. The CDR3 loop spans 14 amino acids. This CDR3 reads CASSYQGDNQPQHF. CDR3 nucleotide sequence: TGTGCCAGCAGTTATCAGGGGGATAATCAGCCCCAGCATTTT.

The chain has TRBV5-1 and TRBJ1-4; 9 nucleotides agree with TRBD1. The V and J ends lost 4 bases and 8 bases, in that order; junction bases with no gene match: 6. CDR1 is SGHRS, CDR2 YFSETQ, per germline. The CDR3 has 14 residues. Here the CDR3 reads CASSPGQGFEKLFF. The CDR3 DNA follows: TGCGCCAGCAGCCCGGGACAGGGTTTCGAAAAACTGTTTTTT.

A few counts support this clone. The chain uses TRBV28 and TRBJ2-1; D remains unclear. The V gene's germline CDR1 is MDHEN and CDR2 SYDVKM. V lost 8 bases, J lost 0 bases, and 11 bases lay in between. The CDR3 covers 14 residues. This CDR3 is CASGLTASYNEQFF. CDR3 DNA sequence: TGTGCCAGCGGGCTAACCGCCTCCTACAATGAGCAGTTCTTC.

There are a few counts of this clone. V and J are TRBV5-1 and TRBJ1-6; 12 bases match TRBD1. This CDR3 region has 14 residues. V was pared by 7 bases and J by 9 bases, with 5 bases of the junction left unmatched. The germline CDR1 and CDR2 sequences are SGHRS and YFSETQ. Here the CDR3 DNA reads TGCGCCAGCCGGGACAGGGGGCCAAGTTCACCCCTCCACTTT. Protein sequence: CASRDRGPSSPLHF.

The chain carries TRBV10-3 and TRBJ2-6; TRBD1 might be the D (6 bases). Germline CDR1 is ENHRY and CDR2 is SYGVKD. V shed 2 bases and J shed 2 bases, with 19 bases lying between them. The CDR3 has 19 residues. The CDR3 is CAISEMDSRLFAGANVLTF. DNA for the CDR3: TGTGCCATCAGTGAGATGGACAGTAGGTTGTTCGCTGGGGCCAACGTCCTGACTTTC.

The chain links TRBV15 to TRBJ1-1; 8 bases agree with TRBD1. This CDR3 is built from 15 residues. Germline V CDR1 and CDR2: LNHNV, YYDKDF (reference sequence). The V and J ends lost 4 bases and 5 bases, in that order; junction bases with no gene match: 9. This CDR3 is CATSNGQGGITEAFF. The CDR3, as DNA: TGTGCCACCAGCAACGGACAGGGAGGGATTACTGAAGCTTTCTTT.

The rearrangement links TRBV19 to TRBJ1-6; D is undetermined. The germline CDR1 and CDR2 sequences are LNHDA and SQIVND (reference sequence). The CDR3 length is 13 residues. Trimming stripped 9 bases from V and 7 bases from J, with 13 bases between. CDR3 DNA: TGTGCCAGCCGAACCAGAACAAATTCACCCCTCCACTTT. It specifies CASRTRTNSPLHF.

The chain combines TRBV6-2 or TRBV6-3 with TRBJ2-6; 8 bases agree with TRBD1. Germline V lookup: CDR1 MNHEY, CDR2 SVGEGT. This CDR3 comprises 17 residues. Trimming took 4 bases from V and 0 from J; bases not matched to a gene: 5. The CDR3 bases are TGTGCCAGCAGTTGGCGGGACAGGATCTCTGGGGCCAACGTCCTGACTTTC. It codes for CASSWRDRISGANVLTF.

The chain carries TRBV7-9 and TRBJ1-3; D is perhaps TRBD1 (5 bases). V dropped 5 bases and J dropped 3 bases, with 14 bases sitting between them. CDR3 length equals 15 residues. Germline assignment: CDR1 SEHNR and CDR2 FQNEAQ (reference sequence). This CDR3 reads CASSPPTGYGNTIYF. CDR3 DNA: TGTGCCAGCAGCCCCCCTACAGGATATGGAAACACCATATATTTT.

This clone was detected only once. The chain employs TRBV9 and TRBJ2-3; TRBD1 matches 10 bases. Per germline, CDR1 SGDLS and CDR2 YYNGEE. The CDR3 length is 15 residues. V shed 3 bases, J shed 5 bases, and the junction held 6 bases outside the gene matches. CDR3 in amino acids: CASSAAGTGVDTQYF. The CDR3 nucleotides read TGTGCCAGCAGCGCAGCAGGGACAGGGGTAGATACGCAGTATTTT.

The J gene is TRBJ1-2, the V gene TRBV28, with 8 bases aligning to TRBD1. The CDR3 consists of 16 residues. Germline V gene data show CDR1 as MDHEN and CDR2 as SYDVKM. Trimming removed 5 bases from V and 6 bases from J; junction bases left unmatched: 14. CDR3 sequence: CASSPWDRSRRNGYTF. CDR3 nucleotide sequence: TGTGCCAGCAGTCCATGGGACAGGTCGAGGCGGAATGGCTACACCTTC.

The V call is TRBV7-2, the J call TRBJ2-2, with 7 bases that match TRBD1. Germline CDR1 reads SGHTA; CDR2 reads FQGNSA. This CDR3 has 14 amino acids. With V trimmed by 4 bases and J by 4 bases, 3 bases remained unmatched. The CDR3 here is CASSSGQITGELFF. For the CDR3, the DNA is TGTGCCAGCAGCTCGGGACAGATCACCGGGGAGCTGTTTTTT. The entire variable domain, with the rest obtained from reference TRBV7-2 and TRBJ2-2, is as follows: GAGVSQSPSNKVTEKGKDVELRCDPISGHTALYWYRQSLGQGLEFLIYFQGNSAPDKSGLPSDRFSAERTGGSVSTLTIQRTQQEDSAVYLCASSSGQITGELFFGEGSRLTVL.

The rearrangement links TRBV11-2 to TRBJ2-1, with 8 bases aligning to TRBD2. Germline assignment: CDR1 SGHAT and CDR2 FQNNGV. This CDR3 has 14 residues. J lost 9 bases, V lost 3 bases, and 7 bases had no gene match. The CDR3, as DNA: TGTGCCAGCAGCTTCGGGGGGGGGCCCAGTGAGCAGTTCTTC. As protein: CASSFGGGPSEQFF.

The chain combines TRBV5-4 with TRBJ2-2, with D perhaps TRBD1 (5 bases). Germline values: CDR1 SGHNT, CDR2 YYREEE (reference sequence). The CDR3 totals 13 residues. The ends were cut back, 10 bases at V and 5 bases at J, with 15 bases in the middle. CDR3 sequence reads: CASGGDRTGELFF. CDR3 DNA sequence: TGTGCCTCGGGCGGAGACAGAACCGGGGAGCTGTTTTTT.

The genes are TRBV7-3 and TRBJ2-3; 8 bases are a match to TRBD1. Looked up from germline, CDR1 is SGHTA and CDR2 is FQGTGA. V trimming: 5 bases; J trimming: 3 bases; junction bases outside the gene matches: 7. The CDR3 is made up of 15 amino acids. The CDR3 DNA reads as TGTGCCAGCAGCCCGTCGCAGGGGGCTACAGATACGCAGTATTTT. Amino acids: CASSPSQGATDTQYF.

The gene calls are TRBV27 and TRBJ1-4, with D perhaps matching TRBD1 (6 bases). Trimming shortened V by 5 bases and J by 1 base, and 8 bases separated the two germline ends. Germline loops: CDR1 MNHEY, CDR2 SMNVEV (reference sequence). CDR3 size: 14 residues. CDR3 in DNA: TGTGCCAGCAGTAGGACAGTAACTAATGAAAAACTGTTTTTT. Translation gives CASSRTVTNEKLFF.

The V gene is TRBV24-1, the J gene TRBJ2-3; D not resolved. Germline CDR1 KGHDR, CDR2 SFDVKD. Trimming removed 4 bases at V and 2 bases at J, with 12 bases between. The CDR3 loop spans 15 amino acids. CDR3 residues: CATSDSKTFTDTQYF. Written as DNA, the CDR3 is TGTGCCACCAGTGACTCAAAGACTTTCACAGATACGCAGTATTTT.

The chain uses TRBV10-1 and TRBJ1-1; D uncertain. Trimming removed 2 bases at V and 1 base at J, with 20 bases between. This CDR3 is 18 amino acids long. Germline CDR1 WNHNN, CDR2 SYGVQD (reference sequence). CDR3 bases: TGCGCCAGCAGTGAGACGCCACCTAACTTGTCTGCGAACACTGAAGCTTTCTTT. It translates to CASSETPPNLSANTEAFF.

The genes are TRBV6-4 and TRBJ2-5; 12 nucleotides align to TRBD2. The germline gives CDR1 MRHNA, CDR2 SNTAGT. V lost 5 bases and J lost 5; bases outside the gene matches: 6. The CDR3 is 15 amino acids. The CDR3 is CASSNLAGGLETQYF. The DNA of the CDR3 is TGTGCCAGCAGTAACCTAGCGGGGGGGCTCGAGACCCAGTACTTC.